This T cell receptor beta chain came from a study of identical twins. About this clonotype: The antigen is unknown.

CDR3 length: 14 residues. The V and J ends lost 0 bases and 4 bases respectively, with 9 bases between them. Germline CDR1 is SGDLS and CDR2 is YYNGEE. TCRdb re-analysed the 5' RACE reads in MiXCR, keeping a single row per CDR3 protein. The sample has about 890,000 distinct CDR3 sequences; about 12% are singletons. General study findings and limits: Models underpredicted monozygotic twin sharing of out-of-frame TCR alpha.

The data were also submitted as part of a second study, on yellow fever vaccine responses in identical twins.

The V call is TRBV9, the J call TRBJ2-3; a possible D gene is TRBD1 (6 bases). What was sequenced was PBMCs. The TCR comes from a woman in her late teens or twenties in good health. The CDR3 coding sequence is TGTGCCAGCAGCGTAGCGGGGACACCAGATACGCAGTATTTT. Its translation: CASSVAGTPDTQYF.